The 3 T cell receptor beta chains below all came from one sample that was sequenced in a study of siplizumab effects on memory and regulatory T cells. The protocol was immunoSEQ multiplex PCR, while the TCRdb copy is restricted to in-frame clones and leaves out a portion. The sample gives 110,000 or so clones, just over 90% of which show up once; 0.75% is in the top ten. The specimen was Tregs sorted from blood. Receptors were obtained from a human donor in good health.

The V and J genes are TRBV11-2 and TRBJ1-2; D is possibly TRBD1 (6 bases). V lost 5 bases, J lost 9 bases, and 22 bases lay in between. CDR1 SGHAT and CDR2 FQNNGV come from the germline V gene. There are 15 residues in the CDR3. In DNA, the CDR3 is TGTGCCAGCAGCCCCGACGGGGGCCCCGCGGTCCGCTACACCTTC. It encodes CASSPDGGPAVRYTF.

The gene calls are TRBV11-2 and TRBJ2-2, with a weak D call TRBD1 (6 bases). Trimming removed 5 bases from V and 0 bases from J, with 16 bases in between. The CDR3 length is 17 residues. Germline-derived CDR1 and CDR2 are SGHAT and FQNNGV. The CDR3 is CASSPPRGTTNTGELFF. The CDR3 DNA follows: TGTGCCAGCAGCCCCCCGAGGGGGACAACGAACACCGGGGAGCTGTTTTTT.

V usage is TRBV15 and J usage is TRBJ1-2, with D possibly TRBD1 on 5 matching bases. The length of the CDR3 is 14 residues. Germline CDR1 is LNHNV and CDR2 is YYDKDF (reference sequence). Trimming removed 0 bases from V and 8 bases from J, with 13 bases in between. CDR3 nucleotide sequence: TGTGCCACCAGCAGAGATGTAGGGGACGGCGGCTACACCTTC. As protein: CATSRDVGDGGYTF.